This entry concerns a single TCR beta chain. The data stem from a study of cytomegalovirus exposure and HLA in healthy donors. CDR1 is KGHSH and CDR2 is LQKENI in the germline V gene. With 5 bases clipped from V and 3 bases from J, the junction kept 0 bases outside the gene matches. CDR3 length: 14 amino acids. The donors were healthy bone marrow donors. The PCR contained 60 Vbeta and 13 Jbeta primers. Sequenced by immunoSEQ multiplex PCR; TCRdb stores in-frame clones only, minus some. The sample holds about 120,000 clones, approximately 70% seen once. V is TRBV18 and J is TRBJ2-3, with TRBD2 identical over 12 bases. Sequencing input: PBMCs. This receptor was identified in a man aged 18 to 35 in good health and CMV-seronegative. CDR3 residues: CASSGTSGTDTQYF. CDR3 in DNA: TGTGCCAGCTCAGGGACTAGCGGGACAGATACGCAGTATTTT. Variable domain in full (rest from reference TRBV18 and TRBJ2-3): NAGVMQNPRHLVRRRGQEARLRCSPMKGHSHVYWYRQLPEEGLKFMVYLQKENIIDESGMPKERFSAEFPKEGPSILRIQQVVRGDSAAYFCASSGTSGTDTQYFGPGTRLTVL.